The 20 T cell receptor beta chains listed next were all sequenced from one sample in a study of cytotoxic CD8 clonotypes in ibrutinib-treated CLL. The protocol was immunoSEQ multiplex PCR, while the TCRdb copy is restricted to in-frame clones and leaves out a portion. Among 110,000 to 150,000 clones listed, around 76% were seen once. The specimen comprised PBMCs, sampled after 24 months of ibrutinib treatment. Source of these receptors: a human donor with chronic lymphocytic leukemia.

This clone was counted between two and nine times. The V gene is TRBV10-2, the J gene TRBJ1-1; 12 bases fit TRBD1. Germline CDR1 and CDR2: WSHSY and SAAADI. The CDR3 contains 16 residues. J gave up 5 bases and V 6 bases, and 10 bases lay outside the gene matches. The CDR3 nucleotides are TGCGCCAGCAGGGGAGAGGGACAGGGGGCTCGGACTGAAGCTTTCTTT. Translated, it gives CASRGEGQGARTEAFF.

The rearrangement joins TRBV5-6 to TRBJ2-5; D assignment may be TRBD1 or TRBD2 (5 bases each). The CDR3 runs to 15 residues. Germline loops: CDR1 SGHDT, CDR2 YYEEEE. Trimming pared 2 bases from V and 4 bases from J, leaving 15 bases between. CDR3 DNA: TGTGCCAGCAGCTTCCCGTCCGGGGCCCCAGAGACCCAGTACTTC. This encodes CASSFPSGAPETQYF.

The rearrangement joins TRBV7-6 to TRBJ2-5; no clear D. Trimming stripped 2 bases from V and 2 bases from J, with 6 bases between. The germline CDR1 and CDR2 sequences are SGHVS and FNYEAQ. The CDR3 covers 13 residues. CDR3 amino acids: CASSLRTQETQYF. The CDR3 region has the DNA TGTGCCAGCAGCTTAAGGACGCAAGAGACCCAGTACTTC.

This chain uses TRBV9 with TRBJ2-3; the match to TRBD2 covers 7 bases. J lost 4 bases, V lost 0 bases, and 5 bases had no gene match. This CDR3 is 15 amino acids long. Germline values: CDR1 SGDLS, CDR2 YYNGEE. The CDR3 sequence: CASSVGGLVADTQYF. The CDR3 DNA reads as TGTGCCAGCAGCGTAGGAGGACTAGTCGCAGATACGCAGTATTTT.

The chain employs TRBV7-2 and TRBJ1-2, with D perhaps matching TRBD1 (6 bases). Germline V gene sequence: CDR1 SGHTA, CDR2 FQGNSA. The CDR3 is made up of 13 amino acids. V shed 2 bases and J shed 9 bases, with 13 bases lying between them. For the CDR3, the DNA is TGTGCCAGCAGCTTATTAGGGGGAGATAGCTACACCTTC. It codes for CASSLLGGDSYTF.

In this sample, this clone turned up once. CDR3 loop: CASSAQGLSNTEAFF. The CDR3 region has the DNA TGTGCCAGCAGCGCCCAGGGACTCTCGAACACTGAAGCTTTCTTT. The J gene is TRBJ1-1, the V gene TRBV9; TRBD1 might be the D (5 bases). Germline CDR1 SGDLS, CDR2 YYNGEE. Trimming left V 3 bases short and J 1 base short, with 13 bases between. The CDR3 consists of 15 residues.

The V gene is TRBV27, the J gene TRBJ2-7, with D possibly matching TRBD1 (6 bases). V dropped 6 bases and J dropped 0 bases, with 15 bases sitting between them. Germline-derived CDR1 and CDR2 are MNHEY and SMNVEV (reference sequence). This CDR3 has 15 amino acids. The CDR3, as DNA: TGTGCCAGCAGCTCCATCGACAGGTTCTCCTACGAGCAGTACTTC. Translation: CASSSIDRFSYEQYF.

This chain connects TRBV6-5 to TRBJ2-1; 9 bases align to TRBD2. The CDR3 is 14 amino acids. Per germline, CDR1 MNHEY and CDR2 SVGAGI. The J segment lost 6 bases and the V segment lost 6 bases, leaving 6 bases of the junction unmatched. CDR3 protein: CASRSGGPGNEQFF. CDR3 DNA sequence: TGTGCCAGCAGGAGCGGGGGGCCGGGCAATGAGCAGTTCTTC.

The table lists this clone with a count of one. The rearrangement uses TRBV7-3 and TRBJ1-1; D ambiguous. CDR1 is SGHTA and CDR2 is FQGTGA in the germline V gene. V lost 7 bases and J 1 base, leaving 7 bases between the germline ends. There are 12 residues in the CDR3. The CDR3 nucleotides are TGTGCCAGCAAGGCCCCGAACACTGAAGCTTTCTTT. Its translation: CASKAPNTEAFF.

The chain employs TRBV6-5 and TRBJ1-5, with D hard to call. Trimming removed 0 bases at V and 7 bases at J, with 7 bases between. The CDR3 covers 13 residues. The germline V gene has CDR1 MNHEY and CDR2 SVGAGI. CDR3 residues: CASSYSRSQPQHF. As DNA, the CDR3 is TGTGCCAGCAGTTACTCCCGCAGCCAGCCCCAGCATTTT.

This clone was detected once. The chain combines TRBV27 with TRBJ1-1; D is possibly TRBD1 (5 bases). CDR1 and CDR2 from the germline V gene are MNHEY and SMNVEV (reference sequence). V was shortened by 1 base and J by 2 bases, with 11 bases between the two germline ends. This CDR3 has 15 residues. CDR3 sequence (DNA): TGTGCCAGCAGTTTATACGGCAGGGTAAACACTGAAGCTTTCTTT. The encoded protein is CASSLYGRVNTEAFF.

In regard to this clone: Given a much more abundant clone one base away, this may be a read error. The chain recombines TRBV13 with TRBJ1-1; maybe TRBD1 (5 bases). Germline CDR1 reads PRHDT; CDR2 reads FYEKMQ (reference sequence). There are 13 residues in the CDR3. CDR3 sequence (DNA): TGTGCCAGCAGCATAGGGGTGAACACTGAAGCTTTCTTT. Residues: CASSIGVNTEAFF.

This CDR3 reads CATGKGGAQETQYF. CDR3 nucleotide sequence: TGTGCCACCGGTAAAGGGGGGGCCCAAGAGACCCAGTACTTC. The chain uses TRBV10-3 and TRBJ2-5; D is possibly TRBD2 (7 bases). Germline CDR1 reads ENHRY; CDR2 reads SYGVKD. This CDR3 comprises 14 residues. The V end lost 10 bases, the J end lost 1 base, and 16 bases lay between the germline ends.

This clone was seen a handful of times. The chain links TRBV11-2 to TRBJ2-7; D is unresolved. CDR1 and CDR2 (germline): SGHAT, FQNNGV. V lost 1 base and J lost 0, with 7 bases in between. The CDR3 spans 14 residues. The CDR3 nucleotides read TGTGCCAGCAGCTTAGGCCTAGGCTCCTACGAGCAGTACTTC. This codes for CASSLGLGSYEQYF.

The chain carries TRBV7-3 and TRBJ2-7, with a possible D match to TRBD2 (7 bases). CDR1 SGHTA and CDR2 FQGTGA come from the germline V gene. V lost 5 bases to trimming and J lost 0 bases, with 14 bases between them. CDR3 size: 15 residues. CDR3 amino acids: CASSRGGDPSYEQYF. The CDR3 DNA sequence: TGTGCCAGCAGCCGAGGGGGGGATCCCTCCTACGAGCAGTACTTC.

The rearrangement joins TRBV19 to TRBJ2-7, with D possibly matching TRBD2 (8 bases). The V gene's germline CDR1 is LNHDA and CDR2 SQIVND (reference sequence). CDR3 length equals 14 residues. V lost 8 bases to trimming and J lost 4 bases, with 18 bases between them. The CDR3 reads CASSRQGGGYEQYF. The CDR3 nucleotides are TGTGCCAGTTCACGACAGGGCGGGGGGTACGAGCAGTACTTC.

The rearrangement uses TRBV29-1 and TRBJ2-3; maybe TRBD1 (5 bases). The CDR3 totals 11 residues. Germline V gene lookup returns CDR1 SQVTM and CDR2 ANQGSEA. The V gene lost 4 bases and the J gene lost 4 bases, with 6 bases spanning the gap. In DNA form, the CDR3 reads TGCAGCGTTGGCAGGGCAGATACGCAGTATTTT. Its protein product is CSVGRADTQYF.

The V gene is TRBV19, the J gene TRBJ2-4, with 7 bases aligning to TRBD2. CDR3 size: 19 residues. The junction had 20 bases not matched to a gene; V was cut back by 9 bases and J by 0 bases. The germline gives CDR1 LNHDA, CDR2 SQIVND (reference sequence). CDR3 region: CASPQLACSLSIAKNIQYF. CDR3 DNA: TGTGCCAGCCCCCAACTAGCGTGTTCCCTGTCCATAGCCAAAAACATTCAGTACTTC.

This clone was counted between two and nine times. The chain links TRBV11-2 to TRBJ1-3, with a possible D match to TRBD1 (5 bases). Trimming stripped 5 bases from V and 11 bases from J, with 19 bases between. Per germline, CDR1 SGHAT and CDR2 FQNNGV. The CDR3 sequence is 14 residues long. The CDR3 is CASSQKVGDSPIYF. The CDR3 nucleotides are TGTGCCAGCAGCCAAAAAGTGGGGGATTCCCCCATATATTTT. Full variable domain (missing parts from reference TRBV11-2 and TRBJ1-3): EAGVAQSPRYKIIEKRQSVAFWCNPISGHATLYWYQQILGQGPKLLIQFQNNGVVDDSQLPKDRFSAERLKGVDSTLKIQPAKLEDSAVYLCASSQKVGDSPIYFGEGSWLTVV.

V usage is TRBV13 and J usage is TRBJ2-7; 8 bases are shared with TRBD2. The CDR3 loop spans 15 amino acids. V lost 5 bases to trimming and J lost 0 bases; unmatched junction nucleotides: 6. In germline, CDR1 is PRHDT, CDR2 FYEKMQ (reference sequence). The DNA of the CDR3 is TGTGCCAGCAGCCCGGGGGGGGAAAGCTCCTACGAGCAGTACTTC. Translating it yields CASSPGGESSYEQYF.